This T cell receptor (beta chain) was obtained from a study of cytomegalovirus exposure and HLA in healthy donors. Whole-study results and caveats: Presence/absence analyses rested on an assumption that sequencing depth was roughly uniform across donors. Overall, approximately 150 TCR beta chains were annotated as cytomegalovirus-associated. The productive fraction for most TCR beta V segments was about 87% or about 30% in an earlier analysis.

It was with 60 Vbeta and 13 Jbeta primers that the PCR ran. Clones were read by immunoSEQ multiplex PCR, and TCRdb kept only the in-frame ones, dropping some. The sample has some 130,000 clones, around 82% seen once. Concerning this clone itself: Its cognate antigen is unknown.

Sequencing used PBMCs. The TCR comes from a male donor in good health and CMV-seropositive.

CDR3 in DNA: TGTGCCTGGACTACGGGACTAGCGGGATCTAATGAGCAGTTCTTC. Translated, it gives CAWTTGLAGSNEQFF. The chain joins TRBV30 to TRBJ2-1; 13 bases agree with TRBD2. CDR1 is GTSNPN and CDR2 is SVGIG in the germline V gene (reference sequence). The CDR3 length is 15 residues. V trimming: 4 bases; J trimming: 7 bases; junction bases outside the gene matches: 7.